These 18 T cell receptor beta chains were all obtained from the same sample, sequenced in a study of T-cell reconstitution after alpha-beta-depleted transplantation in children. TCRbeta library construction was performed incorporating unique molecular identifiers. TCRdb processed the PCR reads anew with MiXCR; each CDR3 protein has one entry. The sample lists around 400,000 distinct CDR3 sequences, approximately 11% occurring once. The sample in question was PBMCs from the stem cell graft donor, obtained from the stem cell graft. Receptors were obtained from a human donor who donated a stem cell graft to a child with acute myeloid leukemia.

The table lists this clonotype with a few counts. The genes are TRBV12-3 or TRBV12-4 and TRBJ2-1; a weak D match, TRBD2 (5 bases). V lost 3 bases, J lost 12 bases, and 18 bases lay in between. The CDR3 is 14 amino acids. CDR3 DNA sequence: TGTGCCAGCAGTTTCGTTGGCCAACGTCGGGGGCAGTTCTTC. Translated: CASSFVGQRRGQFF.

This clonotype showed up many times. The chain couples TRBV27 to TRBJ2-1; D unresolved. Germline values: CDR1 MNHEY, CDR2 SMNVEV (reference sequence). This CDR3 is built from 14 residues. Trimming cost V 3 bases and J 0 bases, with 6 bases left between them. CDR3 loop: CASSFQPSYNEQFF. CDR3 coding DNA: TGTGCCAGCAGTTTTCAGCCCTCCTACAATGAGCAGTTCTTC.

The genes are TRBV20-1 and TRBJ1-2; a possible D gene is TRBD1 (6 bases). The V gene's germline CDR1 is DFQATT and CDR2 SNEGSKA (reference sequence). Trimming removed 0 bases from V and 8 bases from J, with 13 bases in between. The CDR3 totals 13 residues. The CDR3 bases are TGCAGTGCTAGAGATCAGGGGCGACCCGGCTACACCTTC. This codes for CSARDQGRPGYTF.

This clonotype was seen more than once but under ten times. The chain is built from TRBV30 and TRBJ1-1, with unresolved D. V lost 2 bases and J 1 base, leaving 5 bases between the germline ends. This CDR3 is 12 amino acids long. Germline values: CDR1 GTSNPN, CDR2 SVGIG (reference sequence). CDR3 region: CAWSNTNTEAFF. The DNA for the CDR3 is TGTGCCTGGAGTAACACGAACACTGAAGCTTTCTTT.

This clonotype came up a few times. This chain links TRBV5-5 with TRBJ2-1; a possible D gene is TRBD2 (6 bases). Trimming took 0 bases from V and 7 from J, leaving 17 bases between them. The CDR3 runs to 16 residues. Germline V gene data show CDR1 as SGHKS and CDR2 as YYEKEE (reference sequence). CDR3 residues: CASSLVRRAVGNEQFF. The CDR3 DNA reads TGTGCCAGCAGCTTGGTGAGGAGGGCCGTAGGGAATGAGCAGTTCTTC. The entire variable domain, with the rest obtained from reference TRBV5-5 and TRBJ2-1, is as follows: DAGVTQSPTHLIKTRGQQVTLRCSPISGHKSVSWYQQVLGQGPQFIFQYYEKEERGRGNFPDRFSARQFPNYSSELNVNALLLGDSALYLCASSLVRRAVGNEQFFGPGTRLTVL.

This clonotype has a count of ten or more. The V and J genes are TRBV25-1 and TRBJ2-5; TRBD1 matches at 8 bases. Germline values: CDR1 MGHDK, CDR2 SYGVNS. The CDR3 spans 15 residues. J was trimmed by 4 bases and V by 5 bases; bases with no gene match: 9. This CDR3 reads CASSYETGVGETQYF. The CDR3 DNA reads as TGTGCCAGCAGTTACGAGACAGGGGTGGGAGAGACCCAGTACTTC.

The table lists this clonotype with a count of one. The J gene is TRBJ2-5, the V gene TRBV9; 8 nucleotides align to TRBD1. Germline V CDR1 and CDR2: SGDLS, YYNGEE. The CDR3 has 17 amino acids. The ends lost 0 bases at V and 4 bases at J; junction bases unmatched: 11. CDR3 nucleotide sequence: TGTGCCAGCAGCGTAGGCGGACCGGGGACAGGAGGAGAGACCCAGTACTTC. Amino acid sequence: CASSVGGPGTGGETQYF.

CDR3 residues: CASSYYLLAGPRSSYNEQFF. Written as DNA, the CDR3 is TGTGCCAGCAGTTATTACTTACTAGCGGGACCTAGAAGCTCCTACAATGAGCAGTTCTTC. This chain joins TRBV6-2 or TRBV6-3 and TRBJ2-1; 10 bases are a match to TRBD2. This CDR3 is 20 amino acids long. The germline CDR1 and CDR2 sequences are MNHEY and SVGEGT. Germline trimming cut 3 bases from V and 0 bases from J; bases unmatched to any gene: 14.

The CDR3 spells CASSLSGQVYEQYF. CDR3 bases: TGTGCCAGCAGTTTATCGGGACAGGTCTACGAGCAGTACTTC. The rearrangement links TRBV27 to TRBJ2-7, with 8 bases that match TRBD1. V lost 0 bases to trimming and J lost 3 bases; unmatched junction nucleotides: 1. Germline V gives CDR1 MNHEY, CDR2 SMNVEV (reference sequence). This CDR3 has 14 amino acids.

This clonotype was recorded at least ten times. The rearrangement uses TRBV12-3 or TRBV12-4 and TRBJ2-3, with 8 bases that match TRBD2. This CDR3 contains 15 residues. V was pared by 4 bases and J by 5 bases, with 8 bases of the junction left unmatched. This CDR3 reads CASSSSGGLGDTQYF. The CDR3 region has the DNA TGTGCCAGCAGTTCCAGCGGGGGACTAGGAGATACGCAGTATTTT.

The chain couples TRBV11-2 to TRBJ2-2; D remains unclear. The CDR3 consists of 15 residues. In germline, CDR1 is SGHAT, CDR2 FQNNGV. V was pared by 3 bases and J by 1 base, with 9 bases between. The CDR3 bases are TGTGCCAGCAGCTTGCTCGGTCAGAACACCGGGGAGCTGTTTTTT. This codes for CASSLLGQNTGELFF.

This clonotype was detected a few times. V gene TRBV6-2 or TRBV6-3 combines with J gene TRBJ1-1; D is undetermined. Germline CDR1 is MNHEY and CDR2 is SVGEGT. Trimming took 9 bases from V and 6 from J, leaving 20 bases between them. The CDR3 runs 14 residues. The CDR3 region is CASRYVEHKPEAFF. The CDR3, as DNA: TGTGCCAGTCGTTACGTTGAGCATAAGCCTGAAGCTTTCTTT.

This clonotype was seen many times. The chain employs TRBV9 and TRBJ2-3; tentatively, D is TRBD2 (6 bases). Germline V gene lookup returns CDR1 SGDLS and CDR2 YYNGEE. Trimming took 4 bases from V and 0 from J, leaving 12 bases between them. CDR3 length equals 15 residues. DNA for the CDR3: TGTGCCAGCAGCCCGCGGACTACGAGCACAGATACGCAGTATTTT. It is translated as CASSPRTTSTDTQYF.

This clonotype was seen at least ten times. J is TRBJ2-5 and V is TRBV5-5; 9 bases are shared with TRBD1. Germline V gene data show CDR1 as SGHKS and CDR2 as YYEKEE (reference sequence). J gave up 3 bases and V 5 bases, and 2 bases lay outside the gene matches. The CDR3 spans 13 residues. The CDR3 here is CASSRTGEETQYF. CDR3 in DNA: TGTGCCAGCAGTCGGACAGGGGAAGAGACCCAGTACTTC.

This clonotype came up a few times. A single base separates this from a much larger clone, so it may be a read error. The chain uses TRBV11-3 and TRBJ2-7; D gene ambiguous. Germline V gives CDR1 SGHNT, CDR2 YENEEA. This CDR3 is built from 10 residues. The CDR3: CASSSFEQYF. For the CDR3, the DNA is TGTGCCAGCAGCTCCTTCGAGCAGTACTTC.

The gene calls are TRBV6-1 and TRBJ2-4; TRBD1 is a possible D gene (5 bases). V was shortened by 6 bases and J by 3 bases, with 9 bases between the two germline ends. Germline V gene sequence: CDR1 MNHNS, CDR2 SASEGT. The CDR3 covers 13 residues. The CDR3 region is CASRPDSKNIQYF. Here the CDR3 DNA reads TGTGCCAGCAGGCCCGACAGCAAAAACATTCAGTACTTC.

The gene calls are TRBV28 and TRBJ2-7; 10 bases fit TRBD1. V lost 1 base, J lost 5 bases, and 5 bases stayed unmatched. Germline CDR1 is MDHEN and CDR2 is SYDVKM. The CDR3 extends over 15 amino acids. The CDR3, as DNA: TGTGCCAGCAGTTTATCGGGGACAGGGGCCCACGAGCAGTACTTC. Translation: CASSLSGTGAHEQYF.

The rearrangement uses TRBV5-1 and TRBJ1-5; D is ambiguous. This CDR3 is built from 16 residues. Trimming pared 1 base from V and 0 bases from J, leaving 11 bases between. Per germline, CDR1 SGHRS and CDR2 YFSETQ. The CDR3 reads CASSLLGRDSNQPQHF. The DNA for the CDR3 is TGCGCCAGCAGCTTGCTAGGCCGGGATAGCAATCAGCCCCAGCATTTT.